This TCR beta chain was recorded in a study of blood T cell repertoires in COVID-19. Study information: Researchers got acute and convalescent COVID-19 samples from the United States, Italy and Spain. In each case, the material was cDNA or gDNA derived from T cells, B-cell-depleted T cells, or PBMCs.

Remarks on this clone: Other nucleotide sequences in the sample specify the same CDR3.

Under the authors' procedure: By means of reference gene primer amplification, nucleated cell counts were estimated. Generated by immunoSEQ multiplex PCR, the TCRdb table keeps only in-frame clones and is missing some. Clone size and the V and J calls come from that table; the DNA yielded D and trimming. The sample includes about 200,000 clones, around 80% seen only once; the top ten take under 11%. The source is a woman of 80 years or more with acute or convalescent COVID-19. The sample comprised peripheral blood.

The CDR3 sequence: CASSVAGSGNTIYF. DNA of the CDR3: TGTGCCAGCAGCGTAGCAGGGTCTGGAAACACCATATATTTT. The rearrangement joins TRBV9 to TRBJ1-3; a weak D match, TRBD1 (5 bases). The CDR3 spans 14 residues. Germline assignment: CDR1 SGDLS and CDR2 YYNGEE. Trimming stripped 0 bases from V and 1 base from J, with 5 bases between.